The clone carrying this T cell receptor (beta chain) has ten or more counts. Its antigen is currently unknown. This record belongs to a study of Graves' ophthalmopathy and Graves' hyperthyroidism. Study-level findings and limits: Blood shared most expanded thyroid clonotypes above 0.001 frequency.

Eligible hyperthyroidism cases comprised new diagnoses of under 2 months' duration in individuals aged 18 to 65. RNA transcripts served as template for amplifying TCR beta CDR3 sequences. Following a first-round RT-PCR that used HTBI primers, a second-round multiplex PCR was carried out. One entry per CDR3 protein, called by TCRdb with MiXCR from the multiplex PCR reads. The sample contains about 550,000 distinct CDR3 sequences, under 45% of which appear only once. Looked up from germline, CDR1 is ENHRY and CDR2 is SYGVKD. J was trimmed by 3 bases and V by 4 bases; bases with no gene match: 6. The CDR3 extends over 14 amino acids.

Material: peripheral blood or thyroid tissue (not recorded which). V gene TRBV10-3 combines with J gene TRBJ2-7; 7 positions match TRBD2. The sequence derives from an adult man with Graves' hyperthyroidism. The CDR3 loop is CAISGAGNVYEQYF. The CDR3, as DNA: TGTGCCATCAGTGGAGCGGGGAATGTCTACGAGCAGTACTTC.